Listed here are 24 T cell receptor beta chains from one sample, sequenced in a study of Ad26.COV2.S vaccination and SARS-CoV-2 variants. Indicated treatment: roughly 19 received Ad26.COV2.S at low or high dose, single or two shots; about 5 received placebo; per-sample allocation not given. Day 63 following the first vaccine or placebo injection was when the samples were taken. Here immunoSEQ multiplex PCR was the method, and the copy in TCRdb shows in-frame clones only, minus some. In the table there are around 320,000 clones, 86% of which are singletons. Sample: peripheral blood, taken in a trial of Ad26.COV2.S vaccine versus placebo. The receptor source for this set is a person aged 18-60 years who received the Ad26.COV2.S COVID-19 vaccine or a placebo.

This clone was counted once. The chain has TRBV30 and TRBJ1-2; D is unresolved. Germline V gene data show CDR1 as GTSNPN and CDR2 as SVGIG (reference sequence). V was clipped by 3 bases and J by 6 bases, with 5 bases between them. The CDR3 is 10 residues long. The CDR3 DNA follows: TGTGCCTGGAGGCGGAATGGCTACACCTTC. Translated, it gives CAWRRNGYTF.

This rearrangement joins TRBV9 to TRBJ1-6; 9 bases agree with TRBD1. V lost 0 bases to trimming and J lost 9 bases; unmatched junction nucleotides: 4. The CDR3 covers 15 residues. From germline, CDR1 is SGDLS and CDR2 YYNGEE. DNA of the CDR3: TGTGCCAGCAGCGTAGAGGGGACAGGGACTTCACCCCTCCACTTT. This translates into CASSVEGTGTSPLHF.

The chain carries TRBV5-4 and TRBJ2-3, with 10 bases that match TRBD2. Germline assignment: CDR1 SGHNT and CDR2 YYREEE (reference sequence). The CDR3 has 16 amino acids. V lost 5 bases to trimming and J lost 1 base; unmatched junction nucleotides: 7. The CDR3 protein is CASSPTSGVGTDTQYF. The DNA of the CDR3 is TGTGCCAGCAGTCCCACTAGCGGGGTCGGCACAGATACGCAGTATTTT.

This chain uses TRBV11-2 with TRBJ1-2, with 7 bases matching TRBD1. Germline assignment: CDR1 SGHAT and CDR2 FQNNGV. The CDR3 covers 15 residues. The V segment lost 6 bases and the J segment 1 base; nucleotides outside the gene matches: 8. The DNA of the CDR3 is TGTGCCAGCAGGCTGACCGGGACAGATAACTATGGCTACACCTTC. Its protein is CASRLTGTDNYGYTF. Variable domain in full (rest from reference TRBV11-2 and TRBJ1-2): EAGVAQSPRYKIIEKRQSVAFWCNPISGHATLYWYQQILGQGPKLLIQFQNNGVVDDSQLPKDRFSAERLKGVDSTLKIQPAKLEDSAVYLCASRLTGTDNYGYTFGSGTRLTVV.

The chain uses TRBV5-4 and TRBJ1-1; the D is unclear. Germline V CDR1 and CDR2: SGHNT, YYREEE (reference sequence). The CDR3 runs 12 residues. V lost 4 bases, J lost 5 bases, and 9 bases lay in between. CDR3 coding DNA: TGTGCCAGCAGCGCCGCCGGGACTGAAGCTTTCTTT. Translated: CASSAAGTEAFF.

This clone showed up just once. The rearrangement links TRBV24-1 to TRBJ2-2; D gene ambiguous. The CDR3 totals 15 residues. V was cut by 3 bases and J by 1 base, with 8 bases left in between. Germline assignment: CDR1 KGHDR and CDR2 SFDVKD. The CDR3 DNA sequence: TGTGCCACCAGTGATCCAAGACAGAACACCGGGGAGCTGTTTTTT. Protein: CATSDPRQNTGELFF.

CDR3 region: CASSWGTSGSTDTQYF. The CDR3 region has the DNA TGCGCCAGCTCCTGGGGGACTAGCGGGAGCACAGATACGCAGTATTTT. V gene TRBV5-1 combines with J gene TRBJ2-3; TRBD2 agrees at 12 bases. J lost 0 bases, V lost 7 bases, and 6 bases had no gene match. In germline, CDR1 is SGHRS, CDR2 YFSETQ. The CDR3 consists of 16 residues.

This clone has only one observation. A clone one base away is much larger, so this may be a read error. This rearrangement joins TRBV5-6 to TRBJ2-7; no clear D gene. With 4 bases removed from V and 5 bases from J, the gap between germline ends came to 7 bases. The CDR3 is 11 amino acids. Germline V gives CDR1 SGHDT, CDR2 YYEEEE. The chain's CDR3 is CASSLINEQYF. CDR3 in DNA: TGTGCCAGCAGCCTAATCAACGAGCAGTACTTC. The full variable domain, in which reference TRBV5-6 and TRBJ2-7 provide the parts outside the CDR3, is DAGVTQSPTHLIKTRGQQVTLRCSPKSGHDTVSWYQQALGQGPQFIFQYYEEEERQRGNFPDRFSGHQFPNYSSELNVNALLLGDSALYLCASSLINEQYFGPGTRLTVT.

This clone was counted ten times or more. The V call is TRBV6-5, the J call TRBJ2-1, with D tentatively TRBD2 (6 bases). Looked up from germline, CDR1 is MNHEY and CDR2 is SVGAGI. V was shortened by 0 bases and J by 7 bases, with 13 bases between the two germline ends. The CDR3 is 15 amino acids. CDR3 protein: CASSYSGGGWNEQFF. CDR3 nucleotide sequence: TGTGCCAGCAGTTACTCGGGGGGTGGGTGGAATGAGCAGTTCTTC.

V gene TRBV7-9 combines with J gene TRBJ1-1, with D maybe TRBD1 (6 bases). Trimming pared 5 bases from V and 4 bases from J, leaving 17 bases between. From germline, CDR1 is SEHNR and CDR2 FQNEAQ (reference sequence). The CDR3 loop spans 15 amino acids. CDR3 protein: CASSAPYRDSTEAFF. The CDR3 coding sequence is TGTGCCAGCAGCGCCCCCTACAGGGATAGCACTGAAGCTTTCTTT.

The genes are TRBV7-9 and TRBJ1-6, with TRBD1 identical over 9 bases. The V segment lost 4 bases and the J segment 7 bases; nucleotides outside the gene matches: 11. CDR1 is SEHNR, CDR2 FQNEAQ, per germline (reference sequence). CDR3 size: 17 residues. The CDR3 spells CASSSRGLQGANSPLHF. The CDR3 DNA follows: TGTGCCAGCAGCTCACGGGGGCTACAGGGGGCGAATTCACCCCTCCACTTT.

The CDR3 is CASSPLELKEKLFF. CDR3 bases: TGTGCCAGCAGTCCCCTGGAACTTAAGGAAAAACTGTTTTTT. V gene TRBV25-1 combines with J gene TRBJ1-4; D is uncertain. Germline lookup yields CDR1 MGHDK and CDR2 SYGVNS. Trimming removed 5 bases at V and 8 bases at J, with 15 bases between. The CDR3 length is 14 residues.

The chain employs TRBV6-5 and TRBJ2-7; 7 bases are shared with TRBD2. V lost 8 bases and J lost 0; bases outside the gene matches: 7. In germline, CDR1 is MNHEY, CDR2 SVGAGI. The CDR3 consists of 14 residues. CDR3 coding DNA: TGTGCCAGCGGCCCTAGCGGATCCTCCTACGAGCAGTACTTC. Its protein product is CASGPSGSSYEQYF.

J is TRBJ2-1 and V is TRBV25-1; D is undetermined. Germline loops: CDR1 MGHDK, CDR2 SYGVNS. There are 14 residues in the CDR3. V lost 5 bases to trimming and J lost 1 base, with 9 bases between them. CDR3: CASSRVGSYNEQFF. The CDR3 DNA follows: TGTGCCAGCAGTCGAGTCGGATCCTACAATGAGCAGTTCTTC. The full variable domain, rest sourced from reference TRBV25-1 and TRBJ2-1, is EADIYQTPRYLVIGTGKKITLECSQTMGHDKMYWYQQDPGMELHLIHYSYGVNSTEKGDLSSESTVSRIRTEHFPLTLESARPSHTSQYLCASSRVGSYNEQFFGPGTRLTVL.

This chain connects TRBV7-2 to TRBJ2-1, with TRBD2 matching over 9 bases. The CDR3 loop spans 18 amino acids. The V gene end was trimmed by 4 bases and the J gene end by 5 bases; junction bases not matched to a gene: 15. Germline assignment: CDR1 SGHTA and CDR2 FQGNSA. DNA for the CDR3: TGTGCCAGCAGCTCACTAAGGGGTATGCGGGGGGGCCACAATGAGCAGTTCTTC. Protein product: CASSSLRGMRGGHNEQFF.

The chain couples TRBV9 to TRBJ1-1, with 11 bases that match TRBD1. The ends lost 3 bases at V and 3 bases at J; junction bases unmatched: 4. Germline loops: CDR1 SGDLS, CDR2 YYNGEE. The CDR3 sequence is 15 residues long. CDR3: CASSDRDRGDTEAFF. The CDR3 DNA reads TGTGCCAGCAGCGACCGGGACAGGGGGGACACTGAAGCTTTCTTT. The variable domain in full, with the rest retrieved from reference TRBV9 and TRBJ1-1, is DSGVTQTPKHLITATGQRVTLRCSPRSGDLSVYWYQQSLDQGLQFLIQYYNGEERAKGNILERFSAQQFPDLHSELNLSSLELGDSALYFCASSDRDRGDTEAFFGQGTRLTVV.

This clone was seen only a few times. The CDR3 DNA is TGCGCCAGCAGCCAAGATTTGAAGGGTCGACAGCCCCAGCATTTT. Translating gives CASSQDLKGRQPQHF. V gene TRBV4-3 combines with J gene TRBJ1-5; D is unclear. Germline CDR1 reads LGHNA; CDR2 reads YSLEER. The ends were cut back, 0 bases at V and 7 bases at J, with 13 bases in the middle. There are 15 residues in the CDR3.

The chain recombines TRBV27 with TRBJ2-7, with D perhaps being TRBD1 or TRBD2 (5 bases each). The CDR3 runs to 15 residues. Trimming removed 2 bases at V and 1 base at J, with 12 bases between. CDR1 is MNHEY, CDR2 SMNVEV, per germline (reference sequence). CDR3 nucleotides: TGTGCCAGCAGTTTACGGGACGGGACGTCCTACGAGCAGTACTTC. Translated: CASSLRDGTSYEQYF.

This chain uses TRBV5-8 with TRBJ1-1; 7 nucleotides line up with TRBD1. The ends lost 4 bases at V and 0 bases at J; junction bases unmatched: 9. This CDR3 comprises 16 residues. The germline V gene has CDR1 SGHTS and CDR2 YDEGEE. The CDR3 region has the DNA TGTGCCAGCAGCGTATACAGGGGCTGGATGAACACTGAAGCTTTCTTT. Residues: CASSVYRGWMNTEAFF.

This chain uses TRBV25-1 with TRBJ2-3, with 11 positions matching TRBD1. This CDR3 contains 16 residues. Germline CDR1 and CDR2: MGHDK and SYGVNS. Losses at the gene ends were 2 bases for V and 2 bases for J; bases not matched to a gene: 3. Written as DNA, the CDR3 is TGTGCCAGCAGTGAAGGACAGGGGGCGGCCACAGATACGCAGTATTTT. This encodes CASSEGQGAATDTQYF.

The CDR3 DNA reads TGTGCCAGTAGTATAGTGGACAGCTATAATTCACCCCTCCACTTT. Translating it yields CASSIVDSYNSPLHF. The J gene is TRBJ1-6, the V gene TRBV19; the D gene is possibly TRBD1 (6 bases). V lost 1 base and J lost 3, with 7 bases in between. Germline-derived CDR1 and CDR2 are LNHDA and SQIVND (reference sequence). CDR3 length equals 15 residues.

This clone was seen ten or more times. This chain uses TRBV7-2 with TRBJ2-2, with D perhaps given as TRBD1 or TRBD2 (6 bases each). The CDR3 sequence is 16 residues long. Germline loops: CDR1 SGHTA, CDR2 FQGNSA. Trimming left V 6 bases short and J 1 base short, with 15 bases between. The CDR3 reads CASSAVGGWNTGELFF. The CDR3 DNA sequence: TGTGCCAGCAGTGCGGTGGGGGGCTGGAACACCGGGGAGCTGTTTTTT.

This clone was picked up one time. This rearrangement joins TRBV20-1 to TRBJ2-7; D is perhaps TRBD2 (5 bases). Germline V gene data show CDR1 as DFQATT and CDR2 as SNEGSKA (reference sequence). Between the trimmed V and J ends, which lost 3 bases and 3 bases, there was a span of 6 bases. This CDR3 spans 11 amino acids. CDR3 in amino acids: CSASGDYEQYF. The CDR3 DNA follows: TGCAGTGCTAGCGGGGACTACGAGCAGTACTTC.

CDR3 sequence (DNA): TGTGCCAGCACCTCGGACAGGTCCTACGAGCAGTACTTC. This codes for CASTSDRSYEQYF. The rearrangement links TRBV12-3 or TRBV12-4 to TRBJ2-7, with 7 bases that match TRBD1. J gave up 1 base and V 7 bases, and 4 bases lay outside the gene matches. This CDR3 is 13 amino acids long.